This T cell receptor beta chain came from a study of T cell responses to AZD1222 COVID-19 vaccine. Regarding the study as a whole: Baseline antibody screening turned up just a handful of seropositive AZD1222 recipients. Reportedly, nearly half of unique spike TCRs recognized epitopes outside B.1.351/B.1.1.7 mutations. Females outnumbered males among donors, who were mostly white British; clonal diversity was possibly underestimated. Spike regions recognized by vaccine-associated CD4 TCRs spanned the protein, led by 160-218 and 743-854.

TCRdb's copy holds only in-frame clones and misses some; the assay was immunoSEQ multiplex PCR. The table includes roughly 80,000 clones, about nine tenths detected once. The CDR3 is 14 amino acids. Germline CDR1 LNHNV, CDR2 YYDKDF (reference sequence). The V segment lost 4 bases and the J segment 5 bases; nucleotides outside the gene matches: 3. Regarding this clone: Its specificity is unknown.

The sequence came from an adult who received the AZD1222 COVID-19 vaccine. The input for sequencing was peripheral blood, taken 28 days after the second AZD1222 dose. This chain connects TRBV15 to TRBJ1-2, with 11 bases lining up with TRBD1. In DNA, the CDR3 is TGTGCCACCAGCATAGGACAGGGGGCGTATGGCTACACCTTC. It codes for CATSIGQGAYGYTF.